This T cell receptor (beta chain) was retrieved from a study of human T cells and chemical hapten exposure. This clonotype was seen repeatedly, ten times or more. Its target is not known. In TCRdb, the RACE reads were re-called with MiXCR into one record per CDR3 protein. This table holds about 40,000 distinct CDR3 sequences, 3.3% found once. Indicated time point: patch test 2, 6 weeks after DPC sensitization. As for treatment: therapeutic diphenylcyclopropenone sensitization with weekly scalp DPC. Blood draws came first, before each patch test. CDR1 and CDR2 from the germline V gene are MNHNS and SASEGT. The CDR3 is made up of 13 amino acids. V lost 8 bases, J lost 7 bases, and 17 bases lay in between. Study outcomes and limitations: Donors' alopecia may make their immune response differ from healthy people's.

The sample in question was whole blood, obtained in connection with sensitization to the hapten diphenylcyclopropenone (DPC). The source is a man aged 35 to 55 with alopecia areata. Some clones in this sample may be carry-over from other donors' samples. V is TRBV6-1 and J is TRBJ1-1; D remains ambiguous. The DNA for the CDR3 is TGTGCCAGCCACCCCTGGGGAGGCGGTGAAGCTTTCTTT. Translating it yields CASHPWGGGEAFF.